The 24 T cell receptor beta chains presented below share a single source sample, sequenced in a study of blood T cell repertoires in COVID-19. Some clones are missing from TCRdb's copy, which holds only in-frame ones; the method was immunoSEQ multiplex PCR. The data hold 25,000 to 35,000 clones, with approximately 91% observed a single time. Sequencing input: peripheral blood. The receptors originated from a human donor in a cohort sampled during active COVID-19.

The gene calls are TRBV3-1 (or the pseudogene TRBV3-2) and TRBJ2-1; 7 positions match TRBD2. Looked up from germline, CDR1 is LGHDT and CDR2 is YNNKEL (reference sequence). The V and J ends lost 1 base and 4 bases, in that order; junction bases with no gene match: 10. This CDR3 contains 17 residues. As DNA, the CDR3 is TGTGCCAGCAGCCAAGGACTCCCTAGCGGATCTTACAATGAGCAGTTCTTC. Translation: CASSQGLPSGSYNEQFF.

The genes are TRBV5-6 and TRBJ2-3; 9 nucleotides agree with TRBD1. Looked up from germline, CDR1 is SGHDT and CDR2 is YYEEEE. V gave up 4 bases and J gave up 2 bases; unmatched junction bases: 5. The CDR3 loop spans 15 amino acids. CDR3 residues: CASSQRTGVTDTQYF. For the CDR3, the DNA is TGTGCCAGCAGCCAGCGGACAGGGGTCACAGATACGCAGTATTTT.

The chain joins TRBV7-9 to TRBJ1-1; D call uncertain. The V and J ends lost 5 bases and 5 bases respectively, with 6 bases between them. The CDR3 is made up of 11 amino acids. Germline assignment: CDR1 SEHNR and CDR2 FQNEAQ (reference sequence). CDR3 bases: TGTGCCAGCAGCCCAGGTACTGAAGCTTTCTTT. It specifies CASSPGTEAFF.

The chain is built from TRBV27 and TRBJ2-1; tentative D call: TRBD1 (6 bases). Germline values: CDR1 MNHEY, CDR2 SMNVEV (reference sequence). Trimming cost V 4 bases and J 2 bases, with 12 bases left between them. This CDR3 is built from 15 residues. The CDR3 nucleotides read TGTGCCAGCAGTTCTACAGGGAATACCTACAATGAGCAGTTCTTC. Translating gives CASSSTGNTYNEQFF.

The chain is built from TRBV11-2 and TRBJ2-6, with D perhaps matching TRBD1 (5 bases). In germline, CDR1 is SGHAT, CDR2 FQNNGV. This CDR3 has 16 residues. Trimming removed 2 bases from V and 0 bases from J, with 8 bases in between. DNA for the CDR3: TGTGCCAGCAGCTTAACAGGTAGCTCTGGGGCCAACGTCCTGACTTTC. Translated: CASSLTGSSGANVLTF. The full variable domain, in which reference TRBV11-2 and TRBJ2-6 provide the parts outside the CDR3, is EAGVAQSPRYKIIEKRQSVAFWCNPISGHATLYWYQQILGQGPKLLIQFQNNGVVDDSQLPKDRFSAERLKGVDSTLKIQPAKLEDSAVYLCASSLTGSSGANVLTFGAGSRLTVL.

This chain links TRBV5-1 with TRBJ2-5, with 7 bases fitting TRBD1. The CDR3 is made up of 14 amino acids. CDR1 and CDR2 from the germline V gene are SGHRS and YFSETQ. The V segment lost 2 bases and the J segment 4 bases; nucleotides outside the gene matches: 5. CDR3: CASSLDRVGETQYF. Written as DNA, the CDR3 is TGCGCCAGCAGCTTAGACAGGGTGGGAGAGACCCAGTACTTC.

V is TRBV5-1 and J is TRBJ1-5; the match to TRBD1 covers 8 bases. From germline, CDR1 is SGHRS and CDR2 YFSETQ. This CDR3 is built from 15 residues. Trimming removed 4 bases from V and 1 base from J; junction bases left unmatched: 4. The CDR3 here is CASSPGGNSNQPQHF. The CDR3 DNA reads as TGCGCCAGCAGCCCAGGGGGCAACAGCAATCAGCCCCAGCATTTT.

This CDR3 is CASSLGTGDQPQHF. In DNA, the CDR3 is TGTGCCAGCAGCTTAGGGACAGGCGATCAGCCCCAGCATTTT. The chain uses TRBV5-8 and TRBJ1-5, with 8 bases that match TRBD1. The germline V gene has CDR1 SGHTS and CDR2 YDEGEE. V gave up 2 bases and J gave up 5 bases; unmatched junction bases: 3. This CDR3 is 14 amino acids long.

V gene TRBV29-1 combines with J gene TRBJ2-2; TRBD1 might be the D (6 bases). This CDR3 region has 14 residues. Per the germline V gene, CDR1 is SQVTM and CDR2 is ANQGSEA. The V end lost 5 bases, the J end lost 7 bases, and 17 bases lay between the germline ends. CDR3 amino acids: CSVLRDKRYGELFF. The CDR3 bases are TGCAGCGTTCTACGGGACAAACGATACGGGGAGCTGTTTTTT.

This clone appeared a few times. The rearrangement joins TRBV7-9 to TRBJ2-1; 9 bases line up with TRBD2. Germline CDR1 reads SEHNR; CDR2 reads FQNEAQ (reference sequence). Germline trimming cut 4 bases from V and 0 bases from J; bases unmatched to any gene: 4. This CDR3 is 16 amino acids long. CDR3 amino acids: CASSSHSGSSYNEQFF. In nucleotides, the CDR3 is TGTGCCAGCAGCTCCCATAGCGGGAGCTCCTACAATGAGCAGTTCTTC.

The chain combines TRBV12-5 with TRBJ2-3; a possible D gene is TRBD2 (6 bases). Trimming shortened V by 1 base and J by 8 bases, and 13 bases separated the two germline ends. This CDR3 has 14 amino acids. Germline V gene lookup returns CDR1 LGHNT and CDR2 FRNRAP. The CDR3 DNA follows: TGTGCTAGTGGTTTGGACGCGACAGCGGGTACGCAGTATTTT. It encodes CASGLDATAGTQYF.

The chain employs TRBV7-8 and TRBJ1-6; no clear D. Germline V gene lookup returns CDR1 SGHVS and CDR2 FQNEAQ. This CDR3 is 15 amino acids long. V was pared by 6 bases and J by 9 bases, with 18 bases between. This CDR3 reads CASRPRRDWSSPLHF. The CDR3 DNA reads TGTGCCAGCAGACCGCGCCGGGATTGGAGTTCACCCCTCCACTTT.

This clone is labeled medium-sized (0.01 to 0.1%). The chain combines TRBV5-6 with TRBJ1-2; no firm D call. Germline V gene lookup returns CDR1 SGHDT and CDR2 YYEEEE. The CDR3 consists of 14 residues. Trimming took 4 bases from V and 2 from J, leaving 12 bases between them. The CDR3 DNA reads as TGTGCCAGCAGCCCCCGACCGGGGAACTATGGCTACACCTTC. It encodes CASSPRPGNYGYTF.

The chain has TRBV6-5 and TRBJ2-7; D gene ambiguous. The ends were cut back, 6 bases at V and 7 bases at J, with 19 bases in the middle. The length of the CDR3 is 14 residues. Germline CDR1 reads MNHEY; CDR2 reads SVGAGI. The DNA of the CDR3 is TGTGCCAGCAGCTACCTTGGTTCCCCGAGGGAGCAGTACTTC. Translation gives CASSYLGSPREQYF.

The chain joins TRBV7-2 to TRBJ1-3, with D perhaps TRBD1 (5 bases). V lost 5 bases and J lost 3, with 20 bases in between. Germline assignment: CDR1 SGHTA and CDR2 FQGNSA. The CDR3 is 17 residues long. As DNA, the CDR3 is TGTGCCAGCAGCCCCGGGCAGGGCCGCGAATTTGGAAACACCATATATTTT. It yields the protein CASSPGQGREFGNTIYF.

This chain uses TRBV7-8 with TRBJ2-1; D is perhaps TRBD2 (5 bases). The CDR3 has 15 residues. V gave up 5 bases and J gave up 2 bases, with 13 bases separating them. The germline V gene encodes CDR1 SGHVS and CDR2 FQNEAQ. The CDR3 sequence is CASSPRVGAYNEQFF. The CDR3 DNA follows: TGTGCCAGCAGCCCCCGTGTCGGGGCCTACAATGAGCAGTTCTTC.

This clone showed up just a few times. V gene TRBV6-5 combines with J gene TRBJ2-7; D possibly corresponds to TRBD2 (6 bases). V was trimmed by 2 bases and J by 7 bases, leaving 12 bases between them. This CDR3 has 13 residues. CDR1 and CDR2 from the germline V gene are MNHEY and SVGAGI. CDR3: CASSYGLAKEQYF. The CDR3 DNA follows: TGTGCCAGCAGTTACGGTCTAGCGAAGGAGCAGTACTTC.

The chain links TRBV28 to TRBJ2-7, with 7 bases identical to TRBD2. J gave up 3 bases and V 4 bases, and 9 bases lay outside the gene matches. This CDR3 is built from 15 residues. Germline V CDR1 and CDR2: MDHEN, SYDVKM. Written as DNA, the CDR3 is TGTGCCAGCAGTTCAGCGGGGCCGACCCTCTACGAGCAGTACTTC. Amino acid sequence: CASSSAGPTLYEQYF.

This clone was detected a few times. The rearrangement joins TRBV2 to TRBJ2-3; no reliable D call. Trimming took off 7 bases at V and 2 bases at J, with 19 bases between the two ends. This CDR3 has 16 residues. Germline V CDR1 and CDR2: SNHLY, FYNNEI. The CDR3 region is CASMGVADAPTDTQYF. The DNA of the CDR3 is TGTGCCAGCATGGGTGTGGCGGATGCCCCCACAGATACGCAGTATTTT.

The J gene is TRBJ2-2, the V gene TRBV27, with TRBD1 matching 7 bases. Germline values: CDR1 MNHEY, CDR2 SMNVEV (reference sequence). The CDR3 has 14 amino acids. Germline trimming cut 4 bases from V and 1 base from J; bases unmatched to any gene: 0. The CDR3 sequence: CASSWTGNTGELFF. As DNA, the CDR3 is TGTGCCAGCAGTTGGACAGGGAACACCGGGGAGCTGTTTTTT.

This chain links TRBV30 with TRBJ2-2; no firm D call. The CDR3 has 15 residues. Germline values: CDR1 GTSNPN, CDR2 SVGIG (reference sequence). The V gene lost 3 bases and the J gene lost 2 bases, with 13 bases spanning the gap. The CDR3 reads CAWRRNLINTGELFF. CDR3 sequence (DNA): TGTGCCTGGAGGCGGAACCTGATAAACACCGGGGAGCTGTTTTTT.

This chain links TRBV2 with TRBJ2-1; TRBD2 matches 9 bases. Germline V gives CDR1 SNHLY, CDR2 FYNNEI. V trimming: 8 bases; J trimming: 1 base; junction bases outside the gene matches: 9. The CDR3 sequence is 16 residues long. CDR3 region: CASFGREGLSYNEQFF. The CDR3 nucleotides are TGTGCCAGCTTCGGGCGGGAGGGCCTGTCCTACAATGAGCAGTTCTTC.

The chain uses TRBV7-8 and TRBJ2-1; TRBD2 matches at 14 bases. Germline CDR1 is SGHVS and CDR2 is FQNEAQ. V shed 1 base, J shed 8 bases, and the junction held 4 bases outside the gene matches. CDR3 length: 16 amino acids. The CDR3 protein is CASSLGLAGGVDEQFF. CDR3 sequence (DNA): TGTGCCAGCAGCTTAGGACTAGCGGGAGGGGTCGATGAGCAGTTCTTC.

The J gene is TRBJ2-7, the V gene TRBV7-9, with D perhaps TRBD2 (5 bases). The CDR3 sequence is 14 residues long. V gave up 7 bases and J gave up 6 bases, with 19 bases separating them. Germline CDR1 is SEHNR and CDR2 is FQNEAQ (reference sequence). The CDR3 sequence: CASNSVDRGGEQYF. For the CDR3, the DNA is TGTGCCAGCAATTCGGTAGATCGAGGAGGCGAGCAGTACTTC. Full variable domain (outside the CDR3, taken from reference TRBV7-9 and TRBJ2-7): DTGVSQNPRHKITKRGQNVTFRCDPISEHNRLYWYRQTLGQGPEFLTYFQNEAQLEKSRLLSDRFSAERPKGSFSTLEIQRTEQGDSAMYLCASNSVDRGGEQYFGPGTRLTVT.